A selection of T cell receptor beta chains follows, all from one sample in a study of CD8+ T cells in alopecia areata. This table comes from immunoSEQ multiplex PCR, and its TCRdb copy is limited to in-frame clones, with some not included. Of some 150,000 clones in the sample, about 54% were seen once. Sequenced here: CD4+ T cells sorted from blood, sampled between weeks 55 and 65, from a patient treated with tofacitinib. These receptors were obtained from a human donor with alopecia areata. The conserved cysteine and the conserved F or W are not part of the CDR3 here. Each record gives: CDR3 protein, CDR3 length, V gene, D gene, clone size. D genes are given only for firm matches. Rows give clone size only sometimes, using once, few, many, or a class for an expanded clone.

cdr3_aa: ASSGLANPPNEQF; cdr3_length: 13; v_call: TRBV9; d_call: TRBD2; clone_size: NA
cdr3_aa: ASSARTSGGPNSYEQY; cdr3_length: 16; v_call: TRBV7-8; d_call: TRBD2; clone_size: NA
cdr3_aa: ASSRSGGKTGETQY; cdr3_length: 14; v_call: TRBV7-6; d_call: TRBD2; clone_size: NA
cdr3_aa: ASTYGQGAAGYT; cdr3_length: 12; v_call: TRBV6-5; d_call: TRBD1; clone_size: NA
cdr3_aa: ASSQIVRVTNEKLF; cdr3_length: 14; v_call: TRBV4-1; d_call: NA; clone_size: NA
cdr3_aa: ASSESPGGPDTQY; cdr3_length: 13; v_call: TRBV6-1; d_call: TRBD1; clone_size: NA
cdr3_aa: SVEWTVWQETQY; cdr3_length: 12; v_call: TRBV29-1; d_call: NA; clone_size: NA
cdr3_aa: ASSLVTSSGYNEQF; cdr3_length: 14; v_call: TRBV5-1; d_call: NA; clone_size: few
cdr3_aa: AWSVPNNQPQH; cdr3_length: 11; v_call: TRBV30; d_call: NA; clone_size: NA
cdr3_aa: ASSQDLSRQYRY; cdr3_length: 12; v_call: TRBV4-1; d_call: NA; clone_size: once
cdr3_aa: ASSVDPGLSYGYT; cdr3_length: 13; v_call: TRBV9; d_call: NA; clone_size: few
cdr3_aa: ASSLNAGDQETQY; cdr3_length: 13; v_call: TRBV6-1; d_call: NA; clone_size: NA
cdr3_aa: ASTLPDTQY; cdr3_length: 9; v_call: TRBV23-1; d_call: NA; clone_size: NA
cdr3_aa: ASSLGLVPNYGYT; cdr3_length: 13; v_call: TRBV7-8; d_call: NA; clone_size: NA
cdr3_aa: ASTSGQGGNQPQH; cdr3_length: 13; v_call: TRBV6-1; d_call: TRBD1; clone_size: NA
cdr3_aa: ASSKGPGDQPQH; cdr3_length: 12; v_call: TRBV7-2; d_call: NA; clone_size: NA
cdr3_aa: ASSLNWGTTYEQY; cdr3_length: 13; v_call: TRBV5-1; d_call: NA; clone_size: NA
cdr3_aa: AINPGTGTDTQY; cdr3_length: 12; v_call: TRBV10-3; d_call: NA; clone_size: few
cdr3_aa: ASSHDSAGGYT; cdr3_length: 11; v_call: TRBV6-5; d_call: NA; clone_size: NA
cdr3_aa: ASIPGTQGQETQY; cdr3_length: 13; v_call: TRBV5-1; d_call: NA; clone_size: few
cdr3_aa: AKGAVNGYT; cdr3_length: 9; v_call: TRBV2; d_call: TRBD1; clone_size: NA
cdr3_aa: ASSSPRRGGPEAF; cdr3_length: 13; v_call: TRBV5-6; d_call: NA; clone_size: NA
cdr3_aa: ASSEALGQGGLGEQF; cdr3_length: 15; v_call: TRBV2; d_call: NA; clone_size: NA
cdr3_aa: ASSSSGTGTYT; cdr3_length: 11; v_call: TRBV5-1; d_call: TRBD1; clone_size: few
cdr3_aa: ASSQEYVGNEQY; cdr3_length: 12; v_call: TRBV4-2; d_call: NA; clone_size: NA
cdr3_aa: ASDYGYT; cdr3_length: 7; v_call: TRBV30; d_call: NA; clone_size: few
cdr3_aa: ASRMGRKETQY; cdr3_length: 11; v_call: TRBV11-2; d_call: NA; clone_size: NA